This is a list of T cell receptor beta chains from one sample in a study of OX40 agonist ivuxolimab in advanced cancers. The table came from immunoSEQ multiplex PCR; TCRdb's copy has only in-frame clones and leaves some out. This sample has approximately 80,000 clones, with 65% to 90% found just once. The source was CD4+ or CD8+ T cells sorted from blood, collected in a trial of the OX40 agonist ivuxolimab. The receptors shown here come from an adult with an advanced solid tumor such as melanoma, head and neck, liver or kidney cancer. Each CDR3 is given with its conserved first and last residue. Each record gives: J gene, clone size, D gene, V gene, CDR3 DNA, CDR3 protein. D genes are given only for firm matches. Clone size is not always given. Where it is, it says once, few, many or a class for expanded clones.

>TRBJ1-1|NA|NA|TRBV5-1
TGCGCCAGCAGCCGGGCCGGGACCCAAGCTTTCTTT
CASSRAGTQAFF
>TRBJ2-1|NA|NA|TRBV18
TGTGCCAGCTCACCACCTTATCGGAACAATGAGCAGTTCTTC
CASSPPYRNNEQFF
>TRBJ1-2|NA|NA|TRBV9
TGTGCCAGCAGCGTAGAAGAGGGGAGGGATGGCTACACCTTC
CASSVEEGRDGYTF
>TRBJ2-3|once|NA|TRBV2
TGTGCCAGCGCTCGGACAGGGAGGGAAACAGATACGCAGTATTTT
CASARTGRETDTQYF
>TRBJ2-7|NA|NA|TRBV7-8
TGTGCCAGCGGGCAGGAGCGTAACGAGCAGTACTTC
CASGQERNEQYF
>TRBJ1-1|NA|NA|TRBV5-1
TGCGCCAGCAGCTCGGAACAGGTGGGGGGCACTGAAGCTTTCTTT
CASSSEQVGGTEAFF
>TRBJ2-5|NA|NA|TRBV11-2
TGTGCCAGCAGCTATAACACAGGGCAAGAGACCCAGTACTTC
CASSYNTGQETQYF
>TRBJ2-3|NA|NA|TRBV10-2
TGCGCCAGCAGTGAAGATACGCAGTATTTT
CASSEDTQYF
>TRBJ2-5|NA|NA|TRBV5-1
TGCGCCAGCAGCTGGTACCAAGAGACCCAGTACTTC
CASSWYQETQYF
>TRBJ2-1|NA|TRBD2|TRBV7-3
TGTGCCAGCAGCTATGAGACTAGCGGGGGGCTAAACAATGAGCAGTTCTTC
CASSYETSGGLNNEQFF
>TRBJ1-4|NA|NA|TRBV18
TGTGCCAGCTCAGGAGGGTCAACTAATGAAAAACTGTTTTTT
CASSGGSTNEKLFF
>TRBJ2-3|NA|NA|TRBV11-2
TGTGCCAGCAGCTTAGGGTCAGGGATAACAGATACGCAGTATTTT
CASSLGSGITDTQYF
>TRBJ1-6|NA|TRBD1|TRBV6-5
TGTGCCAGCAGATCTGGGACAGGCAATAATTCACCCCTCCACTTT
CASRSGTGNNSPLHF
>TRBJ2-7|NA|NA|TRBV27
TGTGCCACCACCGACGTTTTTTCCTACGAGCAGTACTTC
CATTDVFSYEQYF
>TRBJ1-1|NA|NA|TRBV2
TGTGCCAGCAGTGAACAGGGGCTCTTGAACACTGAAGCTTTCTTT
CASSEQGLLNTEAFF
>TRBJ1-5|NA|TRBD1|TRBV6-5
TGTGCCAGCAGTTCTACCGGGACAGGCCACAATCAGCCCCAGCATTTT
CASSSTGTGHNQPQHF
>TRBJ2-2|NA|NA|TRBV5-1
TGCGCCAGCAGCTTAAACCAGCAGAACACCGGGGAGCTGTTTTTT
CASSLNQQNTGELFF
>TRBJ2-7|NA|TRBD1|TRBV2
TGTGCCAGCAGTTCCGGGACAGGGGCCTTCTTATTAACCTACGAGCAGTACTTC
CASSSGTGAFLLTYEQYF
>TRBJ2-3|NA|TRBD1|TRBV19
TGTGCCAGTAGTGAGGACAGGGGTAACACAGATACGCAGTATTTT
CASSEDRGNTDTQYF
>TRBJ1-1|NA|NA|TRBV19
TGTGCCAGTAGTATGGGAATTGGAGTGACTGAAGCTTTCTTT
CASSMGIGVTEAFF
>TRBJ2-3|NA|TRBD2|TRBV30
TGTGCCTGGAGCGCTAGCGGGGGCACAGATACGCAGTATTTT
CAWSASGGTDTQYF
>TRBJ2-3|few|TRBD2|TRBV29-1
TGCAGCGCCGCGACTAGCGCGAGCACAGATACGCAGTATTTT
CSAATSASTDTQYF
>TRBJ2-2|NA|TRBD2|TRBV18
TGTGCCAGCTCATCTCGGACTAGCGGGGGATCGAACACCGGGGAGCTGTTTTTT
CASSSRTSGGSNTGELFF
>TRBJ2-1|once|TRBD2|TRBV30
TGTGCCTGGAGTGTGGGCGGGGGGGCCTCTGAGCAGTTCTTC
CAWSVGGGASEQFF